What follows describes a single TCR beta chain. No antigen is known for it. Per-base quality was not reported, and no clone a single base away is much larger than it. This entry belongs to a study of OX40 agonist ivuxolimab in advanced cancers. Background for the entire study: Ivuxolimab was a fully human IgG2 agonistic monoclonal antibody targeting the costimulatory receptor OX40 (CD134). Intravenous ivuxolimab was administered to patients every 2 weeks at six dose levels: 0.01, 0.1, 0.3, 1.5, 3 and 10 mg/kg. Of the approximately 50 dose-escalation patients, hepatocellular carcinoma was present in around 19, melanoma in approximately 15, renal cell carcinoma in 9 and head and neck cancer in 9. In the dose-escalation cohort, 82.7% of patients were male, and the mean age was approximately 55 years, with a range of roughly 20 to 80. Prior anti-PD-1, anti-PD-L1 or anti-CTLA-4 therapy was permitted, and checkpoint inhibitors had been received by 30% to 40% of dose-escalation patients. Partial responses were achieved by three dose-escalation patients, of whom one had hepatocellular carcinoma and two had cutaneous melanoma. Peripheral TCRbeta sequencing aimed to test whether ivuxolimab altered TCR sequence diversity and caused clonal T-cell expansion. The paper describes the monotherapy dose-escalation part (N of about 47 patients) of the phase I trial of ivuxolimab. General findings and caveats noted by the study authors: After ivuxolimab, CD8+ T cells had more expanded clones than CD4+ T cells on average. Antigen specificity was not determined for the clonally expanded peripheral T cells. Low levels of normalized T-cell clonal expansion were also seen in some nonresponding patients. In the 0.1-3.0 mg/kg groups, partial responders had among the lowest normalized peripheral clonal expansion, particularly in CD8+ T cells. At doses of 0.1 to 3.0 mg/kg, clonal expansion of both CD4+ and CD8+ T cells in blood was seen between baseline and week 6.

The trim is 3 bases for V and 3 bases for J, with a gap of 8 bases between the germline ends. CDR1 and CDR2, looked up from the germline V gene, are MNHEY and SVGAGI. The CDR3 spans 13 residues, from the cysteine through the phenylalanine. Here the CDR3 DNA is all that survives: 39 bases in frame from base 1. The trial excluded patients who had a history of autoimmune disease or who were on systemic immunosuppression. Peripheral blood for TCR sequencing was drawn from every dose cohort at baseline, at cycle 4 day 1 and at cycle 7 day 1. The samples were taken from a phase I, first-in-human, multicenter, open-label dose-escalation trial of ivuxolimab. Adults with locally advanced or metastatic melanoma, renal cell carcinoma, hepatocellular carcinoma or head and neck squamous cell carcinoma were enrolled in the trial. Before TCR sequencing, CD4+ T cells and CD8+ T cells were sorted from peripheral blood as separate populations.

For sequencing of the TCRbeta CDR3 region, genomic DNA was extracted from the sorted cells. The immunoSEQ Assay was used to sequence the TCRbeta CDR3 regions. TCRdb limited this immuneACCESS table to in-frame rearrangements with V and J called. A share of clones is missing; checked studies link under half to unresolved V genes, and the rest is unexplained. In all, the sample holds roughly 67,000 clones, and approximately 80% of those were seen once. About 5.5% of the sample belongs to the ten largest clones. The sample in question was CD4+ or CD8+ T cells sorted from blood, obtained in a trial of the OX40 agonist ivuxolimab. The rearranged segments are TRBV6-5 and TRBJ2-5; the D segment cannot be called with confidence. The clonotype originates from an adult with an advanced solid tumor such as melanoma, head and neck, liver or kidney cancer. In nucleotides, the sequence is TGTGCCAGCAGTTATGGGCAGGAAGAGACCCAGTACTTC. The encoded protein is CASSYGQEETQYF.